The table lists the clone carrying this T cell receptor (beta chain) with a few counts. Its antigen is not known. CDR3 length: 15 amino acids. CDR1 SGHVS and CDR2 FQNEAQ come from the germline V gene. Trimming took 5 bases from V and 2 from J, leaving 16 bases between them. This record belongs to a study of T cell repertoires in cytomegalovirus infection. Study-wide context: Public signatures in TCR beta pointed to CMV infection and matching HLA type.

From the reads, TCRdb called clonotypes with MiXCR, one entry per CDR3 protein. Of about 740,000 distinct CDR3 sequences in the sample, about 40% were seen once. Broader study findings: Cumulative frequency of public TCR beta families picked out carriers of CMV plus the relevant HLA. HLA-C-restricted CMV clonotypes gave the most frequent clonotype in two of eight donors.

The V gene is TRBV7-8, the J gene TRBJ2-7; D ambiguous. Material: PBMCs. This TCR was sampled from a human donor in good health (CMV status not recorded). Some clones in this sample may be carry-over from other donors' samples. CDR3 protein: CASSASFGSAYEQYF. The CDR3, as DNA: TGTGCCAGCAGCGCTTCCTTTGGCAGCGCCTACGAGCAGTACTTC.